This T cell receptor beta chain was captured by sequencing in a study of cytomegalovirus exposure and HLA in healthy donors. The CDR3 totals 19 residues. The germline gives CDR1 LGHNA, CDR2 YSLEER. V gave up 0 bases and J gave up 9 bases; unmatched junction bases: 13. The PCR had 60 Vbeta and 13 Jbeta primers. Measured with immunoSEQ multiplex PCR; TCRdb has only the in-frame clones, and not every one. The sample comprises 65,000 or so clones, 70% to 80% of which are singletons, and 2.5% to 3.5% rests with the top ten. This clone was found a few times. Material: PBMCs. This receptor was identified in a girl aged 5-17 years in good health and CMV-seropositive. This rearrangement joins TRBV4-3 to TRBJ2-1; TRBD2 aligns across 14 bases. DNA for the CDR3: TGCGCCAGCAGCCAAGATTATCCGACGACTAGCGGGAGGGCCGGTGAGCAGTTCTTC. Translation gives CASSQDYPTTSGRAGEQFF.